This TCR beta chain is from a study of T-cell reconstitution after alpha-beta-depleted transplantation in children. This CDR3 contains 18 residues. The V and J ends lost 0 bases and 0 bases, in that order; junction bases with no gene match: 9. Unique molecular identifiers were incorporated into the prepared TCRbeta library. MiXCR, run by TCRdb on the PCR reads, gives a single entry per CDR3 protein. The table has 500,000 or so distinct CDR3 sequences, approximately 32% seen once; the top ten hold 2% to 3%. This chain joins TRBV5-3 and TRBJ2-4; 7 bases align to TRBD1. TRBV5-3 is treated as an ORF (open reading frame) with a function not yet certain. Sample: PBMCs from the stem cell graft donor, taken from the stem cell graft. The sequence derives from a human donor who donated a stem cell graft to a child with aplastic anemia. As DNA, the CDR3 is TGTGCCAGAAGCTTGGAACCACGGACAGGAGTAGCCAAAAACATTCAGTACTTC. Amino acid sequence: CARSLEPRTGVAKNIQYF.